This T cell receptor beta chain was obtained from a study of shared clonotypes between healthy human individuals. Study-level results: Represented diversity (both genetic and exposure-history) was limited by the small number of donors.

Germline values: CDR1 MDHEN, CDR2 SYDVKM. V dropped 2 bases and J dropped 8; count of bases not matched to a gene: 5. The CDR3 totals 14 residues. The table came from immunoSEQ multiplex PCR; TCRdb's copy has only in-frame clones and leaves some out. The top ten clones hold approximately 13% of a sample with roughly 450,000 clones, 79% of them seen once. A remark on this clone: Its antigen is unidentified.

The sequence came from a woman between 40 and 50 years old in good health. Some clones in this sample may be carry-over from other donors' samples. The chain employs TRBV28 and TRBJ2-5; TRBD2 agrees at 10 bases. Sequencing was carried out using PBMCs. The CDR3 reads CASSLPASGSTQYF. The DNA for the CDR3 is TGTGCCAGCAGTTTACCCGCTAGCGGGAGTACCCAGTACTTC.